This T cell receptor beta chain was documented in a study of chemoradiotherapy in HPV16-positive cancers. Germline V gene lookup returns CDR1 SEHNR and CDR2 FQNEAQ (reference sequence). The V gene lost 1 base and the J gene lost 9 bases, with 12 bases spanning the gap. The CDR3 runs 13 residues. Assay: immunoSEQ multiplex PCR; the TCRdb copy retains only in-frame clones and omits some. The sample has tens of thousands of clones, about 80% seen once. In its sample, this clone ranks as medium-sized. The TCR comes from a human donor with HPV-associated anogenital cancer. V and J are TRBV7-9 and TRBJ2-5; no reliable D call. Material: blood, obtained from a patient who underwent chemoradiotherapy. CDR3 amino acids: CASSLGLKGSQYF. The CDR3 coding sequence is TGTGCCAGCAGCTTAGGTCTAAAAGGCTCCCAGTACTTC.